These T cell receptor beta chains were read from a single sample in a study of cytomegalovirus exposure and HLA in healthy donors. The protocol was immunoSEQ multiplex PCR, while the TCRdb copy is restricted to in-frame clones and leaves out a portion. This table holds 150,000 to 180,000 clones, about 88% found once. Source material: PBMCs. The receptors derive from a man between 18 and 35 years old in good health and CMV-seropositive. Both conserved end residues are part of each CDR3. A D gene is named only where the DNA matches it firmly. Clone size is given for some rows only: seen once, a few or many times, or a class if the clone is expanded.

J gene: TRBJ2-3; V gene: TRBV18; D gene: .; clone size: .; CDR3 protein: CASSQRDGLSADTQYF; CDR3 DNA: TGTGCCAGCTCACAGAGGGATGGATTGTCGGCAGATACGCAGTATTTT
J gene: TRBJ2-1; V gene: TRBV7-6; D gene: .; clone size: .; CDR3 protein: CASSLEDQGNEQFF; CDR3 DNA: TGTGCCAGCAGCTTAGAGGACCAGGGTAATGAGCAGTTCTTC
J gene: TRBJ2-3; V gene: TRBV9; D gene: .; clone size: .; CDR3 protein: CASSVEGRGSSSTDTQYF; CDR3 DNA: TGTGCCAGCAGCGTAGAGGGCCGGGGGAGTTCTAGCACAGATACGCAGTATTTT
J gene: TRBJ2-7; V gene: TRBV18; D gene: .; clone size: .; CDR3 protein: CASSPDGRGVYEQYF; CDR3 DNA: TGTGCCAGCTCACCCGACGGGAGAGGAGTCTACGAGCAGTACTTC
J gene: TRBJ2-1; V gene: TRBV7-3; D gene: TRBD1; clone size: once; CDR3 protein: CASSLSQGAEQFF; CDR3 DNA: TGTGCCAGCAGCTTATCACAGGGGGCTGAGCAGTTCTTC
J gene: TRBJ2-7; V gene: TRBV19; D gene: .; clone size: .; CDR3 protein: CASSESEGFGEQYF; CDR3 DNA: TGTGCCAGTAGTGAATCGGAGGGATTCGGCGAGCAGTACTTC
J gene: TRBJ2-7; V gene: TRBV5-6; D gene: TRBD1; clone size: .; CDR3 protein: CASSWGQGDYEQYF; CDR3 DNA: TGTGCCAGCAGCTGGGGACAGGGGGACTACGAGCAGTACTTC
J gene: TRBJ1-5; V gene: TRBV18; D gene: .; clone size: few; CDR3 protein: CASSPTAGFDQPQHF; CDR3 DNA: TGTGCCAGCTCCCCCACCGCAGGGTTCGATCAGCCCCAGCATTTT
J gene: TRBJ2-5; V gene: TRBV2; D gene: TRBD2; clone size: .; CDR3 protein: CASSPGTTQETQYF; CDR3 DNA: TGTGCCAGCAGTCCCGGGACTACCCAAGAGACCCAGTACTTC
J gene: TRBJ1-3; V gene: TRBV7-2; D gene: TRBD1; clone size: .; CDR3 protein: CASRLQGTAPGNTIYF; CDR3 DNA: TGTGCCAGCAGGTTACAGGGGACCGCGCCTGGAAACACCATATATTTT
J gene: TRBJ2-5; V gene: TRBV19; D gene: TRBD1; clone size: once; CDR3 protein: CASSIGQGVETQYF; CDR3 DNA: TGTGCCAGTAGTATAGGTCAGGGGGTAGAGACCCAGTACTTC
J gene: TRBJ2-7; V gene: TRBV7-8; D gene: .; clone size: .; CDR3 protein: CASSLARPLGSAQYF; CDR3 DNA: TGTGCCAGCAGCTTAGCCCGCCCCCTGGGCTCCGCGCAGTACTTC
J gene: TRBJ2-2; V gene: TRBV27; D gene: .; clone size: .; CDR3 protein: CASSSEYKGTGELFF; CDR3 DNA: TGTGCCAGCAGCTCGGAGTATAAGGGGACCGGGGAGCTGTTTTTT
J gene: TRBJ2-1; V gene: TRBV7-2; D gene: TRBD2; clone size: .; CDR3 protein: CASSLEQGTSGRAGIGFF; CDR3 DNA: TGTGCCAGCAGCTTAGAACAGGGGACTAGCGGGAGGGCCGGAATTGGGTTCTTC
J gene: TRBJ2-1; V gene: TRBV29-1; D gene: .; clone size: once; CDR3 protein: CGGALTYNEQFF; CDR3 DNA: TGCGGGGGGGCTTTGACGTACAATGAGCAGTTCTTC
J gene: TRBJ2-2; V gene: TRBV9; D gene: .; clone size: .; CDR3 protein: CASSVATGERAGELFF; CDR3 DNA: TGTGCCAGCAGCGTAGCTACGGGGGAGAGGGCCGGGGAGCTGTTTTTT
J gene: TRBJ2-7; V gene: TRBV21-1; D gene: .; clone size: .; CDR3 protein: CASSQTQVEAYEQYF; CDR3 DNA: TGTGCCAGCAGCCAAACACAGGTAGAAGCCTACGAGCAGTACTTC
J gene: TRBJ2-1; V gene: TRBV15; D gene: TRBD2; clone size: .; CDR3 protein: CATSPSGLAGVYNEQFF; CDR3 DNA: TGTGCCACCAGCCCTTCAGGTCTAGCGGGGGTCTACAATGAGCAGTTCTTC
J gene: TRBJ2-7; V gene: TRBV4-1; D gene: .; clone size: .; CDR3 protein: CASSRAGLVEQYF; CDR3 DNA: TGCGCCAGCAGCCGAGCGGGTCTGGTGGAGCAGTACTTC
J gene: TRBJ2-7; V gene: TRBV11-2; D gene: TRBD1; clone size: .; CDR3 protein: CASSSRDRGEYEQYF; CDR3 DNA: TGTGCCAGCAGCTCCCGGGACAGGGGGGAGTACGAGCAGTACTTC
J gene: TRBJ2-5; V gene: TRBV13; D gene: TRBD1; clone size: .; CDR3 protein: CASSHTGGRETQYF; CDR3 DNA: TGTGCCAGCAGCCATACAGGGGGGCGAGAGACCCAGTACTTC
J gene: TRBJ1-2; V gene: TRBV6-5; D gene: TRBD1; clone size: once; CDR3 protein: CASRGQGTYGYTF; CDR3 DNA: TGTGCCAGCAGGGGACAGGGGACCTATGGCTACACCTTC
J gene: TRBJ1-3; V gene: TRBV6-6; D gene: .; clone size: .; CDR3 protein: CASTGVPGNTIYF; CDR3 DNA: TGTGCCAGCACAGGGGTACCTGGAAACACCATATATTTT
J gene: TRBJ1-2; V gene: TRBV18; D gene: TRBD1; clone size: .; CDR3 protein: CASSLTPGQGEDGYTF; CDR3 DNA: TGTGCCAGCTCACTTACTCCGGGACAGGGGGAGGATGGCTACACCTTC
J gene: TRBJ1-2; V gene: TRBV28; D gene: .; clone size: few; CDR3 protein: CASSLGAYGYTF; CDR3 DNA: TGTGCCAGCAGCCTTGGGGCCTATGGCTACACCTTC
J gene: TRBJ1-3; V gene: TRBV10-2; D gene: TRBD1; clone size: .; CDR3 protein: CASSGPGGTSGNTIYF; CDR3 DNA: TGCGCCAGCAGTGGACCAGGGGGTACCTCTGGAAACACCATATATTTT
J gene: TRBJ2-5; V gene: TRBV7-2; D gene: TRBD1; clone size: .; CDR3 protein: CASSPRTGPLYQETQYF; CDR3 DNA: TGTGCCAGCAGCCCGCGGACAGGCCCGCTGTACCAAGAGACCCAGTACTTC
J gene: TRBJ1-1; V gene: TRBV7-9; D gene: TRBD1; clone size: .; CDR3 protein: CASSVPPGQRNTEAFF; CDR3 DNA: TGTGCCAGCAGCGTGCCACCGGGACAGCGGAACACTGAAGCTTTCTTT